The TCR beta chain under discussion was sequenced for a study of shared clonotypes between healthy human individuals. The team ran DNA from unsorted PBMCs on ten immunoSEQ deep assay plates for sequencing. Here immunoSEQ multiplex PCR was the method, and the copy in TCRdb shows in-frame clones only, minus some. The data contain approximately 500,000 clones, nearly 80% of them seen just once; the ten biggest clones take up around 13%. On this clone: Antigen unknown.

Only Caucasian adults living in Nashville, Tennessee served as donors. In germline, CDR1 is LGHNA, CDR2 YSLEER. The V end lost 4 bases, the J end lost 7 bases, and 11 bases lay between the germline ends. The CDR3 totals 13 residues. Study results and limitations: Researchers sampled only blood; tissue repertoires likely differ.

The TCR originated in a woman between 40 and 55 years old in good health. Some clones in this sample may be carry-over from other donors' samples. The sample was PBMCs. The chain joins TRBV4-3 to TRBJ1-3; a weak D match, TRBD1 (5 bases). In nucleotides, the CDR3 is TGCGCCAGCAGCCCGGGCAGGGTGAACACCATATATTTT. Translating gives CASSPGRVNTIYF.